Detailed here is one T cell receptor beta chain. The age range of participants was about 18 to 89 years, with residence in 20 to 25 US areas. Recovered participants had two consecutive negative NP/OP PCR tests, healthcare professional clearance, or symptom resolution. The record originates from a study of blood T cell repertoires in COVID-19. Study-wide context: Samples representing acute and convalescent COVID-19 were sourced from the United States, Italy and Spain.

Per germline, CDR1 SGHDN and CDR2 FVKESK. V was trimmed by 6 bases and J by 7 bases, leaving 15 bases between them. This CDR3 is 13 amino acids long. The repertoire was sequenced with immunoSEQ multiplex PCR; TCRdb's copy has only in-frame clones and lacks some. In the table there are approximately 200,000 clones, roughly four fifths of which are singletons. The source of this sequence is a man aged 40-49 years who had recovered from COVID-19. The rearrangement uses TRBV14 and TRBJ1-1; D is unresolved. The sample consisted of PBMCs or T cells enriched from blood (not recorded which). CDR3 DNA sequence: TGTGCCAGCAGTCACCGGTTTAAGATTGAAGCTTTCTTT. Encoded protein: CASSHRFKIEAFF.